A single sample gave rise to the 21 T cell receptor beta chains below, sequenced in a study of T cell changes during pregnancy in multiple sclerosis. Sequencing was performed with immunoSEQ multiplex PCR; in TCRdb, only in-frame clones are kept and a portion is missing. In the table there are about 40,000 clones, around 94% of which are singletons. The source material was CD4+ T cells from peripheral blood mononuclear cells, sampled before pregnancy. The source of these receptors is a female donor with multiple sclerosis, enrolled in a pregnancy study.

The chain has TRBV5-1 and TRBJ2-3, with D possibly TRBD1 on 6 matching bases. CDR1 and CDR2 from the germline V gene are SGHRS and YFSETQ. Deletions cut 0 bases from V and 2 bases from J, with 19 bases between. This CDR3 has 18 amino acids. CDR3 region: CASSLGGGPAVYTDTQYF. Written as DNA, the CDR3 is TGCGCCAGCAGCTTGGGTGGGGGCCCAGCGGTGTACACAGATACGCAGTATTTT.

This clone has just one count. This chain connects TRBV11-2 to TRBJ2-7; the D gene is possibly TRBD2 (6 bases). Per the germline V gene, CDR1 is SGHAT and CDR2 is FQNNGV. There are 15 residues in the CDR3. The V end was cut by 5 bases, the J end by 3 bases, with 17 bases between. CDR3 sequence reads: CASSLLRGRVYEQYF. CDR3 nucleotides: TGTGCCAGCAGCCTTTTGCGGGGTCGAGTCTACGAGCAGTACTTC.

This chain joins TRBV9 and TRBJ1-6; no clear D. Per the germline V gene, CDR1 is SGDLS and CDR2 is YYNGEE. There are 13 residues in the CDR3. With 2 bases removed from V and 7 bases from J, the gap between germline ends came to 7 bases. The CDR3 protein is CASSVIGNSPLHF. The CDR3 DNA follows: TGTGCCAGCAGCGTGATCGGGAATTCACCCCTCCACTTT.

The gene calls are TRBV19 and TRBJ1-1; D not resolved. V was shortened by 3 bases and J by 3 bases, with 8 bases between the two germline ends. This CDR3 comprises 13 residues. Germline V gene lookup returns CDR1 LNHDA and CDR2 SQIVND (reference sequence). The CDR3 is CASSMREYTEAFF. The CDR3 DNA reads TGTGCCAGTAGTATGCGGGAGTACACTGAAGCTTTCTTT.

The sample holds one count of this clone. The chain is built from TRBV10-3 and TRBJ2-7; 9 nucleotides match TRBD2. Germline CDR1 is ENHRY and CDR2 is SYGVKD. This CDR3 is built from 15 residues. V was clipped by 5 bases and J by 2 bases; unmatched bases: 7. CDR3 nucleotide sequence: TGTGCCATCAGTTTAGCGGGAGCGCACGCCTACGAGCAGTACTTC. As protein: CAISLAGAHAYEQYF.

The count of this clone is one. The gene calls are TRBV15 and TRBJ2-1; D is perhaps TRBD2 (6 bases). Germline values: CDR1 LNHNV, CDR2 YYDKDF (reference sequence). Trimming removed 1 base at V and 7 bases at J, with 23 bases between. The CDR3 is 18 residues long. The CDR3 spells CATSRVLSGADKVNEQFF. Written as DNA, the CDR3 is TGTGCCACCAGCAGAGTACTCTCGGGAGCGGACAAGGTGAATGAGCAGTTCTTC.

This rearrangement joins TRBV9 to TRBJ2-1, with TRBD1 matching 8 bases. This CDR3 is 14 amino acids long. V gave up 3 bases and J gave up 5 bases; unmatched junction bases: 4. Looked up from germline, CDR1 is SGDLS and CDR2 is YYNGEE. The CDR3 region is CASSEGQVNNEQFF. CDR3 coding DNA: TGTGCCAGCAGCGAGGGACAGGTTAACAATGAGCAGTTCTTC.

The rearrangement joins TRBV5-5 to TRBJ2-7; 10 nucleotides agree with TRBD2. The CDR3 is made up of 15 amino acids. J gave up 7 bases and V 3 bases, and 10 bases lay outside the gene matches. Germline loops: CDR1 SGHKS, CDR2 YYEKEE (reference sequence). CDR3 DNA sequence: TGTGCCAGCAGCTCCGGCGGACTAGCGGAAAAGGAGCAGTACTTC. It yields the protein CASSSGGLAEKEQYF. Full variable domain (missing parts from reference TRBV5-5 and TRBJ2-7): DAGVTQSPTHLIKTRGQQVTLRCSPISGHKSVSWYQQVLGQGPQFIFQYYEKEERGRGNFPDRFSARQFPNYSSELNVNALLLGDSALYLCASSSGGLAEKEQYFGPGTRLTVT.

This clone was recorded a few times. The rearrangement uses TRBV2 and TRBJ2-2, with D possibly being TRBD2 (6 bases). The germline gives CDR1 SNHLY, CDR2 FYNNEI. This CDR3 region has 16 residues. Trimming took off 6 bases at V and 4 bases at J, with 18 bases between the two ends. For the CDR3, the DNA is TGTGCCAGCAGGCCCGAGTCCGGGAGTGGCACCGGGGAGCTGTTTTTT. This translates into CASRPESGSGTGELFF. Looking up the rest from reference TRBV2 and TRBJ2-2 gives the full variable domain: EPEVTQTPSHQVTQMGQEVILRCVPISNHLYFYWYRQILGQKVEFLVSFYNNEISEKSEIFDDQFSVERPDGSNFTLKIRSTKLEDSAMYFCASRPESGSGTGELFFGEGSRLTVL.

The chain recombines TRBV2 with TRBJ2-1; the D gene is possibly TRBD2 (7 bases). Looked up from germline, CDR1 is SNHLY and CDR2 is FYNNEI. CDR3 length equals 14 residues. The V and J ends lost 6 bases and 7 bases respectively, with 16 bases between them. The CDR3 region is CASRMGGAGNEQFF. The DNA of the CDR3 is TGTGCCAGCAGGATGGGGGGGGCTGGAAATGAGCAGTTCTTC.

As for this clone: The junction departs from the called germline gene at one end, perhaps through a read error. V is TRBV7-7 and J is TRBJ2-5; tentative D call: TRBD2 (5 bases). The CDR3 runs to 13 residues. Germline lookup yields CDR1 SSHAT and CDR2 FNYEAQ (reference sequence). The CDR3 here is CASSLAPRETQYF. The CDR3, as DNA: TGTGCTAGCAGCTTAGCGCCCAGAGAGACCCAGTACTTC.

V is TRBV5-4 and J is TRBJ1-4; D is perhaps TRBD1 (5 bases). Trimming took off 5 bases at V and 0 bases at J, with 14 bases between the two ends. This CDR3 is built from 16 residues. Germline-derived CDR1 and CDR2 are SGHNT and YYREEE (reference sequence). DNA for the CDR3: TGTGCCAGCAGTCCAAACCCGACAGCAACTAATGAAAAACTGTTTTTT. It is translated as CASSPNPTATNEKLFF.

This sequence joins TRBV19 and TRBJ2-1, with 7 bases identical to TRBD2. The V gene's germline CDR1 is LNHDA and CDR2 SQIVND (reference sequence). V trimming: 9 bases; J trimming: 0 bases; junction bases outside the gene matches: 5. The CDR3 has 14 residues. The chain's CDR3 is CASGRSSSYNEQFF. Written as DNA, the CDR3 is TGTGCCAGCGGGAGGTCGAGCTCCTACAATGAGCAGTTCTTC. The full variable domain, its missing parts supplied by reference TRBV19 and TRBJ2-1, is DGGITQSPKYLFRKEGQNVTLSCEQNLNHDAMYWYRQDPGQGLRLIYYSQIVNDFQKGDIAEGYSVSREKKESFPLTVTSAQKNPTAFYLCASGRSSSYNEQFFGPGTRLTVL.

The sample holds a few counts of this clone. The chain recombines TRBV2 with TRBJ1-1; D perhaps matches TRBD1 (6 bases). The germline V gene has CDR1 SNHLY and CDR2 FYNNEI. The CDR3 length is 12 residues. Trimming removed 10 bases at V and 9 bases at J, with 18 bases between. CDR3 amino acids: CATGQNNLKAFF. Here the CDR3 DNA reads TGTGCCACCGGACAGAACAACCTCAAAGCTTTCTTT.

The V and J genes are TRBV2 and TRBJ2-5; 11 nucleotides agree with TRBD2. The tail of the sequence fits TRBJ2-7 better, so the J call may be wrong. This CDR3 comprises 13 residues. Looked up from germline, CDR1 is SNHLY and CDR2 is FYNNEI. The CDR3 protein is CASSGLAGYEQYF. The CDR3 nucleotides read TGTGCCAGCAGTGGACTAGCGGGATACGAGCAGTACTTC.

The rearrangement links TRBV27 to TRBJ2-3; perhaps TRBD1 as D (6 bases). The CDR3 has 14 amino acids. Trimming removed 5 bases from V and 2 bases from J, with 11 bases in between. Per germline, CDR1 MNHEY and CDR2 SMNVEV (reference sequence). The CDR3: CASSIRTDTDTQYF. As DNA, the CDR3 is TGTGCCAGCAGTATACGGACAGACACAGATACGCAGTATTTT.

The CDR3 DNA reads TGTGCCAGCAGTCCTCCGACCGTGCGGGTGGCTTTCTTT. Amino acid sequence: CASSPPTVRVAFF. The chain uses TRBV28 and TRBJ1-1, with D uncertain. Germline V gene data show CDR1 as MDHEN and CDR2 as SYDVKM. This CDR3 spans 13 amino acids. V was cut by 5 bases and J by 11 bases, with 18 bases left in between.

The chain employs TRBV18 and TRBJ1-5, with no clear D. Germline V gene sequence: CDR1 KGHSH, CDR2 LQKENI. The germline V and J ends were trimmed by 3 bases and 6 bases, with 12 bases remaining between them. The CDR3 totals 14 residues. Here the CDR3 reads CASSPDSVAQPQHF. The CDR3 DNA is TGTGCCAGCTCACCGGACTCGGTGGCTCAGCCCCAGCATTTT.

V is TRBV28 and J is TRBJ1-1, with a tentative D call TRBD1 (5 bases). CDR1 is MDHEN and CDR2 is SYDVKM in the germline V gene. With 5 bases removed from V and 6 bases from J, the gap between germline ends came to 10 bases. The CDR3 is 12 residues long. The chain's CDR3 is CASSISTAEAFF. The CDR3, as DNA: TGTGCCAGCAGTATCTCGACAGCTGAAGCTTTCTTT. Full variable domain (rest looked up from reference TRBV28 and TRBJ1-1): DVKVTQSSRYLVKRTGEKVFLECVQDMDHENMFWYRQDPGLGLRLIYFSYDVKMKEKGDIPEGYSVSREKKERFSLILESASTNQTSMYLCASSISTAEAFFGQGTRLTVV.

The chain joins TRBV11-2 to TRBJ2-3; possible D gene TRBD1, 6 bases. V lost 5 bases and J lost 2, with 14 bases in between. This CDR3 spans 15 amino acids. From germline, CDR1 is SGHAT and CDR2 FQNNGV. The CDR3 spells CASSPLDRHTDTQYF. The DNA of the CDR3 is TGTGCCAGCAGCCCCTTGGACAGACACACAGATACGCAGTATTTT.

DNA for the CDR3: TGTGCCAGCAGCTTCGTGGTTAGGCCCCGGGATGAGCAGTTCTTC. Residues: CASSFVVRPRDEQFF. The chain combines TRBV7-2 with TRBJ2-1, with no clear D. The germline V gene has CDR1 SGHTA and CDR2 FQGNSA. The CDR3 extends over 15 amino acids. Trimming left V 3 bases short and J 8 bases short, with 17 bases between.